This entry lists 9 T cell receptor beta chains sequenced from one sample in a study of cytomegalovirus exposure and HLA in healthy donors. The repertoire was sequenced with immunoSEQ multiplex PCR; TCRdb's copy has only in-frame clones and lacks some. The sample lists some 170,000 clones, around 86% occurring once. Material: PBMCs. The receptors come from a man aged 30 to 45 in good health and CMV-seropositive.

This chain joins TRBV4-1 and TRBJ2-7; 7 bases align to TRBD2. Trimming removed 3 bases from V and 2 bases from J; junction bases left unmatched: 13. The CDR3 is 17 amino acids. Germline V gives CDR1 MGHRA, CDR2 YSYEKL. This CDR3 is CASSQINGGSIAYEQYF. CDR3 in DNA: TGCGCCAGCAGCCAGATCAACGGCGGGAGTATCGCCTACGAGCAGTACTTC.

The chain is built from TRBV7-9 and TRBJ1-2; 11 bases agree with TRBD1. Germline CDR1 SEHNR, CDR2 FQNEAQ (reference sequence). J lost 0 bases, V lost 3 bases, and 6 bases had no gene match. This CDR3 spans 17 amino acids. Written as DNA, the CDR3 is TGTGCCAGCAGCTTTTTCGGGACAGGGGGATCTAACTATGGCTACACCTTC. It codes for CASSFFGTGGSNYGYTF. The entire variable domain, with the rest obtained from reference TRBV7-9 and TRBJ1-2, is as follows: DTGVSQNPRHKITKRGQNVTFRCDPISEHNRLYWYRQTLGQGPEFLTYFQNEAQLEKSRLLSDRFSAERPKGSFSTLEIQRTEQGDSAMYLCASSFFGTGGSNYGYTFGSGTRLTVV.

This clone was detected a few times. This sequence joins TRBV6-5 and TRBJ1-5, with D unclear. Trimming pared 8 bases from V and 9 bases from J, leaving 14 bases between. Germline lookup yields CDR1 MNHEY and CDR2 SVGAGI. The CDR3 loop spans 12 amino acids. The CDR3 DNA is TGTGCCAGCCAACGACCCCTCGGGCCCCAGCATTTT. It is translated as CASQRPLGPQHF.

The genes are TRBV6-4 and TRBJ2-3, with D tentatively TRBD1 or TRBD2 (6 bases each). Deletions cut 1 base from V and 4 bases from J, with 9 bases between. The CDR3 loop spans 14 amino acids. Germline CDR1 MRHNA, CDR2 SNTAGT. This CDR3 reads CASSDWGAADTQYF. In DNA, the CDR3 is TGTGCCAGCAGTGACTGGGGGGCGGCAGATACGCAGTATTTT.

The chain recombines TRBV6-5 with TRBJ1-4, with 8 positions matching TRBD1. The CDR3 loop spans 14 amino acids. Germline V gene data show CDR1 as MNHEY and CDR2 as SVGAGI. V trimming: 6 bases; J trimming: 2 bases; junction bases outside the gene matches: 2. This CDR3 reads CASRRQGTNEKLFF. The CDR3 DNA reads TGTGCCAGCAGGAGACAGGGGACTAATGAAAAACTGTTTTTT.

V and J are TRBV19 and TRBJ2-1; 9 positions agree with TRBD1. The CDR3 loop spans 15 amino acids. Germline lookup yields CDR1 LNHDA and CDR2 SQIVND (reference sequence). V lost 6 bases and J lost 2; bases outside the gene matches: 5. In DNA, the CDR3 is TGTGCCAGTAGCACAGGGGGCGCGACCTACAATGAGCAGTTCTTC. This translates into CASSTGGATYNEQFF. Drawing the rest from reference TRBV19 and TRBJ2-1, the complete variable domain is DGGITQSPKYLFRKEGQNVTLSCEQNLNHDAMYWYRQDPGQGLRLIYYSQIVNDFQKGDIAEGYSVSREKKESFPLTVTSAQKNPTAFYLCASSTGGATYNEQFFGPGTRLTVL.

The chain recombines TRBV6-6 with TRBJ1-4, with a weak D call TRBD1 (5 bases). This CDR3 spans 16 amino acids. Germline lookup yields CDR1 MNHNY and CDR2 SVGAGI (reference sequence). V lost 6 bases and J lost 6, with 20 bases in between. CDR3 DNA sequence: TGTGCCAGCAGCCACCACAGGCCGGGGTACTATGAAAAACTGTTTTTT. It codes for CASSHHRPGYYEKLFF.

The V call is TRBV28, the J call TRBJ2-5; maybe TRBD1 (6 bases). Trimming pared 5 bases from V and 2 bases from J, leaving 15 bases between. CDR1 MDHEN and CDR2 SYDVKM come from the germline V gene. The CDR3 has 15 residues. Here the CDR3 reads CASSITATGQETQYF. CDR3 nucleotides: TGTGCCAGCAGTATTACGGCGACAGGACAAGAGACCCAGTACTTC.

This clone was seen just once. The V gene is TRBV11-1, the J gene TRBJ2-1; D might be TRBD1 (6 bases). Germline CDR1 SGHAT, CDR2 FQDESV (reference sequence). The V gene lost 5 bases and the J gene lost 7 bases, with 24 bases spanning the gap. This CDR3 is 17 amino acids long. CDR3: CASSLFRDPGQRNEQFF. The CDR3 DNA sequence: TGTGCCAGCAGCCTATTCCGAGATCCGGGACAACGGAATGAGCAGTTCTTC.